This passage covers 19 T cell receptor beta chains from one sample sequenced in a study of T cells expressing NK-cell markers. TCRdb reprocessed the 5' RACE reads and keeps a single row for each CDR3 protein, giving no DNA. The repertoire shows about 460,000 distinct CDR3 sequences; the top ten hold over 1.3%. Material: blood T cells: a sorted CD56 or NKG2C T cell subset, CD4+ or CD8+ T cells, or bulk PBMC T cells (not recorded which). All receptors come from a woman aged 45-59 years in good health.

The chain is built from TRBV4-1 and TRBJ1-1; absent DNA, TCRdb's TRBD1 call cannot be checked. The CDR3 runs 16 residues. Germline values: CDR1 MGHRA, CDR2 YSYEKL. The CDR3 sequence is CASSLVPGQPNTEAFF.

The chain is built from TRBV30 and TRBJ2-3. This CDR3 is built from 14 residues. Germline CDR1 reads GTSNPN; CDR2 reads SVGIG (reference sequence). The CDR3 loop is CAWNLLGRTDTQYF.

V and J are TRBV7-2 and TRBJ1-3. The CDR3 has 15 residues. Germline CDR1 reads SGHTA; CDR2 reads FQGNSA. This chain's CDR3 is CASSLSAGRVNTIYF.

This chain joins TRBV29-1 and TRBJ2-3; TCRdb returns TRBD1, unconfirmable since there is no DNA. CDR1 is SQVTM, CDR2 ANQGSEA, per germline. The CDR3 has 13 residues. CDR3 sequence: CSVGRTGPDTQYF.

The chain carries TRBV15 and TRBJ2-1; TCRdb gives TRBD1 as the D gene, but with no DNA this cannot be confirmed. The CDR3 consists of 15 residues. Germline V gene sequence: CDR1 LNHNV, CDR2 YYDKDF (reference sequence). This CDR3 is CATSRVGQGADEQFF.

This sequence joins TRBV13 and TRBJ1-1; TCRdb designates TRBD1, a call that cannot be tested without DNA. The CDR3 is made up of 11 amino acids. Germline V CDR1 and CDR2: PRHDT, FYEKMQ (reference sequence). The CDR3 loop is CASSHGQLSFF.

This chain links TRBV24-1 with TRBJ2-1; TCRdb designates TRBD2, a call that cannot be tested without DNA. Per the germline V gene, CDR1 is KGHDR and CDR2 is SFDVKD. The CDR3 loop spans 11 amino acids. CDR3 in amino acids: CATSVGGGQFF.

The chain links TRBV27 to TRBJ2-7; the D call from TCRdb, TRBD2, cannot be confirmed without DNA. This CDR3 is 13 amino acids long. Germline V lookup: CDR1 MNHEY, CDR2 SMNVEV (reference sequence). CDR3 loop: CASSRSGRYEQYF.

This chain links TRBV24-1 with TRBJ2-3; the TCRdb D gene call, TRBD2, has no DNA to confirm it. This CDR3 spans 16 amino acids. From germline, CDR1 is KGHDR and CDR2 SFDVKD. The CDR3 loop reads CATSDKTGTAGDTQYF.

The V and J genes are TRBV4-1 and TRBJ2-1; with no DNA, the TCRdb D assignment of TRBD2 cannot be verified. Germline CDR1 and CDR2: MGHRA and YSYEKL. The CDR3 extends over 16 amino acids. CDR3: CASSQEVTSVSNEQFF.

The CDR3 loop is CSVDTVTYEQYF. The chain links TRBV29-1 to TRBJ2-7. Germline loops: CDR1 SQVTM, CDR2 ANQGSEA. The CDR3 is 12 amino acids.

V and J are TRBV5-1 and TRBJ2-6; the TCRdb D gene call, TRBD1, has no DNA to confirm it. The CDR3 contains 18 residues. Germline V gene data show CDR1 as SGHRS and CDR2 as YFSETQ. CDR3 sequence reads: CASSWTRDTSSGANVLTF.

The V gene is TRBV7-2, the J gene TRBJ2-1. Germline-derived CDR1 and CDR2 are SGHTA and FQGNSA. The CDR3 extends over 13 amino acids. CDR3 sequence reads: CASSLGQFNEQFF.

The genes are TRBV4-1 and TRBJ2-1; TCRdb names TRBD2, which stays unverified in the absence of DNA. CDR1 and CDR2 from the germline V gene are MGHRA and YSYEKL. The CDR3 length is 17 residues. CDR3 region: CASSQVLAGGWRNEQFF.

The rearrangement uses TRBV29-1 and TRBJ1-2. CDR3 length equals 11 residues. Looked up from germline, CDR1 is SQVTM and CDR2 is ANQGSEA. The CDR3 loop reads CSAAREKGYTF.

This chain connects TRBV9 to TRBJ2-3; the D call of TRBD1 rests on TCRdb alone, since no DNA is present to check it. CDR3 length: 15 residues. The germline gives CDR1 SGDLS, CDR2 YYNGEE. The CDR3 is CASSVSGSPGRAQYF. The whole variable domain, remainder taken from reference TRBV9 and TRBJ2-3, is DSGVTQTPKHLITATGQRVTLRCSPRSGDLSVYWYQQSLDQGLQFLIQYYNGEERAKGNILERFSAQQFPDLHSELNLSSLELGDSALYFCASSVSGSPGRAQYFGPGTRLTVL.

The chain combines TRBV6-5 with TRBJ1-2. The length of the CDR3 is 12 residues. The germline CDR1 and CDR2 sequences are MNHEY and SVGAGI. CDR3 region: CASIGPNYGYTF.

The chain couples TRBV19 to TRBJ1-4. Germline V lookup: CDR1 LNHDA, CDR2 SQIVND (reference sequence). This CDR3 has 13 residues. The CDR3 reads CASTRRRNEKLFF.

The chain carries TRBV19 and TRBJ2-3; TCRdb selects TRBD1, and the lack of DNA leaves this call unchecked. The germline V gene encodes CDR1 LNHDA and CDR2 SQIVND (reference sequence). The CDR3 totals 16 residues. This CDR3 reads CASSIRAGTLGDTQYF.